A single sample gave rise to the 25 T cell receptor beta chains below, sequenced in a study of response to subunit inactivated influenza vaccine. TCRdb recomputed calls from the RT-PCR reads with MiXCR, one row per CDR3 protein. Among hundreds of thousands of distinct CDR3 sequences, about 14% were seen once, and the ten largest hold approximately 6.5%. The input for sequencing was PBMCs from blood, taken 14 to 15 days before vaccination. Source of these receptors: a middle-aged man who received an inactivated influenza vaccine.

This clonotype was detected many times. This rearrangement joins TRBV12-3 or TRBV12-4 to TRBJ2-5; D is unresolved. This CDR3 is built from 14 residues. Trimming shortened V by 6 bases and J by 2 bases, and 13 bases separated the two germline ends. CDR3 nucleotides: TGTGCCAGCAGCCGAGGTCGCTATCAAGAGACCCAGTACTTC. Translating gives CASSRGRYQETQYF.

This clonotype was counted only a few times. The CDR3 DNA sequence: TGCAGTGCTAGAGATGGATCTAGGGATAGCAATCAGCCCCAGCATTTT. Its protein product is CSARDGSRDSNQPQHF. The chain has TRBV20-1 and TRBJ1-5; D not certain. Germline loops: CDR1 DFQATT, CDR2 SNEGSKA (reference sequence). CDR3 length equals 16 residues. Trimming took 0 bases from V and 0 from J, leaving 12 bases between them.

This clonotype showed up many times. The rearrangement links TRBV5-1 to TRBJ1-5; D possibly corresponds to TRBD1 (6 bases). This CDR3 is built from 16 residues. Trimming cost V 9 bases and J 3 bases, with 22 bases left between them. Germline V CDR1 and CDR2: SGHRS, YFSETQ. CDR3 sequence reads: CANPSGNRTVNQPQHF. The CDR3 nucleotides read TGCGCCAACCCGAGCGGGAATAGGACAGTCAATCAGCCCCAGCATTTT.

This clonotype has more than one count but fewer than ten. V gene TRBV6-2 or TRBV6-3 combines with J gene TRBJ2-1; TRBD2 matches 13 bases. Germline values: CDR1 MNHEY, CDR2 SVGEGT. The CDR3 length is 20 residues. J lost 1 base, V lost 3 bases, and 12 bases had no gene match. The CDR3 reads CASSYTLTSGGSGSYNEQFF. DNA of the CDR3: TGTGCCAGCAGTTATACCCTGACTAGCGGGGGGTCCGGGTCCTACAATGAGCAGTTCTTC.

CDR3 in amino acids: CASSFLANEQFF. In DNA form, the CDR3 reads TGCGCCAGCAGCTTCTTAGCCAATGAGCAGTTCTTC. The rearrangement links TRBV5-1 to TRBJ2-1, with D uncertain. The CDR3 contains 12 residues. V lost 2 bases, J lost 6 bases, and 6 bases lay in between. Germline V lookup: CDR1 SGHRS, CDR2 YFSETQ.

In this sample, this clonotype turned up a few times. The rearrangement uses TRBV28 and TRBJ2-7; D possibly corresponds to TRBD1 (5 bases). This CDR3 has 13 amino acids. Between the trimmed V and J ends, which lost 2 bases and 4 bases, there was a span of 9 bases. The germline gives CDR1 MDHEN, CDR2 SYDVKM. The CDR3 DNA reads TGTGCCAGCAGTTTAATAGGGGAATACGAGCAGTACTTC. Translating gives CASSLIGEYEQYF.

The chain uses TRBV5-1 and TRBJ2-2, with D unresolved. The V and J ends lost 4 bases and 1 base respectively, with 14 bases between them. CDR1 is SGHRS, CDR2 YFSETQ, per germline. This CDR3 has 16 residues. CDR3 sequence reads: CASSPYTHGNTGELFF. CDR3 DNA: TGCGCCAGCAGCCCATATACTCACGGGAACACCGGGGAGCTGTTTTTT.

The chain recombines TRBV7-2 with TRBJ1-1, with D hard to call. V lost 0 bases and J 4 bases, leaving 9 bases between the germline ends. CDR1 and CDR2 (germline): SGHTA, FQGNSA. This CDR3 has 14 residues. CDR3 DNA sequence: TGTGCCAGCAGCTTAGCGGTGGTCGGCACTGAAGCTTTCTTT. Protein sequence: CASSLAVVGTEAFF.

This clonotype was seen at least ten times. The DNA for the CDR3 is TGCGCCAGCAGCTTGGTTCTTACCCAAGAGACCCAGTACTTC. Its protein is CASSLVLTQETQYF. The chain combines TRBV5-1 with TRBJ2-5; D not resolved. This CDR3 comprises 14 residues. V was clipped by 0 bases and J by 1 base, with 7 bases between them. Germline V gene sequence: CDR1 SGHRS, CDR2 YFSETQ.

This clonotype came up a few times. The CDR3 loop reads CASSFRAQSEAFF. The CDR3 DNA follows: TGTGCCAGCAGTTTTCGGGCCCAATCTGAAGCTTTCTTT. V and J are TRBV27 and TRBJ1-1; no definite D call. The CDR3 has 13 residues. From germline, CDR1 is MNHEY and CDR2 SMNVEV (reference sequence). Trimming took off 3 bases at V and 6 bases at J, with 11 bases between the two ends.

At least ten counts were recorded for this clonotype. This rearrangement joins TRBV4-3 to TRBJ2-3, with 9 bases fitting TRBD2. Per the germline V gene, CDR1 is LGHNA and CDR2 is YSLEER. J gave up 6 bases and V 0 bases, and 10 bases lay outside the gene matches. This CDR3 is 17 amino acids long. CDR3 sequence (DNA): TGCGCCAGCAGCCAAGATTTGGCGGGGGGGCCTGGTGATACGCAGTATTTT. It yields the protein CASSQDLAGGPGDTQYF.

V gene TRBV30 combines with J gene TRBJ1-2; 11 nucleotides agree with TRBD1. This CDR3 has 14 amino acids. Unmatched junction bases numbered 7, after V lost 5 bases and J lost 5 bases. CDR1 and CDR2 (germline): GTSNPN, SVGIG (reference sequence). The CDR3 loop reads CAWQSRDRGYGYTF. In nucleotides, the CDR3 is TGTGCCTGGCAGAGCCGGGACAGGGGGTATGGCTACACCTTC.

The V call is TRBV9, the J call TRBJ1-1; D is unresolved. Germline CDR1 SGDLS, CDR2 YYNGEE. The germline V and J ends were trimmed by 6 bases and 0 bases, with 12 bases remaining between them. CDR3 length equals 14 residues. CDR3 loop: CASTPPGLNTEAFF. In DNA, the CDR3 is TGTGCCAGCACCCCCCCCGGCCTGAACACTGAAGCTTTCTTT.

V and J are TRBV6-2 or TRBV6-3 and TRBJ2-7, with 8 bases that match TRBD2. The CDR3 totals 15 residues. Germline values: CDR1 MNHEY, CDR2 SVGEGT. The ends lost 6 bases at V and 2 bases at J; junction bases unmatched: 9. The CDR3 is CASSPLGGETYEQYF. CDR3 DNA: TGTGCCAGCAGCCCCCTCGGGGGGGAGACCTACGAGCAGTACTTC.

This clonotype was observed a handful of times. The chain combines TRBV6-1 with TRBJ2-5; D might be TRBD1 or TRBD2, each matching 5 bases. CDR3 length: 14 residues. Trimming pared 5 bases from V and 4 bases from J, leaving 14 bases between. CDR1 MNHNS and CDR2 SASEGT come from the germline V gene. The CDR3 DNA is TGTGCCAGCAGTCGGGATGGGGGATTAGAGACCCAGTACTTC. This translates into CASSRDGGLETQYF.

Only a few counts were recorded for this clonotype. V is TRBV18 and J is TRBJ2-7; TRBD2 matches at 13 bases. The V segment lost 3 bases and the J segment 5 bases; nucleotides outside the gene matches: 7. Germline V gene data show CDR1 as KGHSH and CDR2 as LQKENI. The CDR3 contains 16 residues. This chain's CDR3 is CASSPRTSGSGNEQYF. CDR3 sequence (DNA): TGTGCCAGCTCACCGAGGACTAGCGGGAGTGGGAACGAGCAGTACTTC. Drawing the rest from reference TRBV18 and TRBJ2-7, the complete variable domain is NAGVMQNPRHLVRRRGQEARLRCSPMKGHSHVYWYRQLPEEGLKFMVYLQKENIIDESGMPKERFSAEFPKEGPSILRIQQVVRGDSAAYFCASSPRTSGSGNEQYFGPGTRLTVT.

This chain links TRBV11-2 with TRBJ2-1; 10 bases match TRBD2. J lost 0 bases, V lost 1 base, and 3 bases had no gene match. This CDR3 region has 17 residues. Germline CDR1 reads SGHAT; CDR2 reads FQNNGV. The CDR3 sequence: CASSLGPSGSSYNEQFF. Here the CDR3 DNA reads TGTGCCAGCAGCTTAGGTCCTAGCGGGAGCTCCTACAATGAGCAGTTCTTC. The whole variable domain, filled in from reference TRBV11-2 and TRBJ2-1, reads EAGVAQSPRYKIIEKRQSVAFWCNPISGHATLYWYQQILGQGPKLLIQFQNNGVVDDSQLPKDRFSAERLKGVDSTLKIQPAKLEDSAVYLCASSLGPSGSSYNEQFFGPGTRLTVL.

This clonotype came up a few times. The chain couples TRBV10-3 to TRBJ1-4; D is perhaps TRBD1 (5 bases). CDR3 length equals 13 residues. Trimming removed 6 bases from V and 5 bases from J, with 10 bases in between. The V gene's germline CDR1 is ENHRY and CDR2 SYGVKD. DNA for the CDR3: TGTGCCATCAGCGGGACGGAAAATGAAAAACTGTTTTTT. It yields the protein CAISGTENEKLFF.

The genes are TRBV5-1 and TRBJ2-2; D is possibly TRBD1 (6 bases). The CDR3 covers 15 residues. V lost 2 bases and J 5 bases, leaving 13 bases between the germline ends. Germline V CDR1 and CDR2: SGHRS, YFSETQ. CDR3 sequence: CASSFIEGVTGELFF. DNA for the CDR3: TGCGCCAGCAGCTTTATAGAGGGGGTAACCGGGGAGCTGTTTTTT.

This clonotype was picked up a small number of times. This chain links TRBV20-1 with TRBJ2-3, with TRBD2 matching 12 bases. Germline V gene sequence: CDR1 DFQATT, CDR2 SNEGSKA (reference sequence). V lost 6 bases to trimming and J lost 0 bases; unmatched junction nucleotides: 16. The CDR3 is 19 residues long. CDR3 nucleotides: TGCAGTGCAAGCTCCCAGACCCCACTAGCGGGAGGAAGCACAGATACGCAGTATTTT. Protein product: CSASSQTPLAGGSTDTQYF.

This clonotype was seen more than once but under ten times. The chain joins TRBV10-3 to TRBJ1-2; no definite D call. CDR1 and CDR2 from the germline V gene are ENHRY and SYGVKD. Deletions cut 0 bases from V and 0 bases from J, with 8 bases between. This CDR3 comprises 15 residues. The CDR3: CAISESRSSNYGYTF. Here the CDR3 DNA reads TGTGCCATCAGTGAGTCTCGATCTTCTAACTATGGCTACACCTTC.

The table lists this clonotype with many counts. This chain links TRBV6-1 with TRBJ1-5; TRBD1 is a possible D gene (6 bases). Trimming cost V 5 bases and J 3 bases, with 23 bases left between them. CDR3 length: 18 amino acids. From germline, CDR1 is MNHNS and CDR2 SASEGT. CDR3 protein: CASSPRGIPGQSNQPQHF. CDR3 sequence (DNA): TGTGCCAGCAGTCCTCGTGGCATTCCGGGACAATCCAATCAGCCCCAGCATTTT.

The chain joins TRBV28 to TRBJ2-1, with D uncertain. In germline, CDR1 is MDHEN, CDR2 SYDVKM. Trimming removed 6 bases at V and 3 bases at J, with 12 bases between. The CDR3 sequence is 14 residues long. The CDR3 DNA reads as TGTGCCAGCAGCAGGTCATACTTCTACAATGAGCAGTTCTTC. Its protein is CASSRSYFYNEQFF.

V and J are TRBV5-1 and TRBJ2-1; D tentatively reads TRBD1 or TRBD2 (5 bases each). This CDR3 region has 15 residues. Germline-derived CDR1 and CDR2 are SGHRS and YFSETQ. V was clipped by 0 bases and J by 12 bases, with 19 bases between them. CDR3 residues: CASSLATQRDVGQFF. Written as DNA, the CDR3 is TGCGCCAGCAGCTTGGCTACCCAACGGGACGTGGGGCAGTTCTTC.

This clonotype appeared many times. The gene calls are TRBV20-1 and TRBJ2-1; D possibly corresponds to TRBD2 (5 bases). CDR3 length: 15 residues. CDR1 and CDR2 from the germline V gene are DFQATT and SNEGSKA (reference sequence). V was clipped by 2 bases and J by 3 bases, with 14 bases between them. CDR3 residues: CSARTPGTLYNEQFF. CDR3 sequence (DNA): TGCAGTGCTAGAACCCCGGGAACCCTCTACAATGAGCAGTTCTTC.